These T cell receptor beta chains were read from a single sample in a study of control samples from healthy donors and cancer patients. Sequencing used immunoSEQ multiplex PCR; TCRdb keeps in-frame clones, though not all of them. The repertoire holds some 140,000 clones, with 92% as singletons. Specimen: blood. These receptors all stem from a man aged 25-40 years in good health. Both conserved end residues are part of each CDR3. D genes are given only for firm matches. Where a row states a size, it is once, few, many or the class of an expanded clone; other rows omit it.

TRBJ2-5 TRBD1 TRBV28 NA CASSYRGRETQYF TGTGCCAGCAGTTACAGGGGGCGAGAGACCCAGTACTTC
TRBJ2-7 TRBD1 TRBV3-1/TRBV3-2 NA CASSQDSGGPGQGSYEQYF TGTGCCAGCAGCCAAGACTCAGGGGGGCCGGGACAGGGATCTTACGAGCAGTACTTC
TRBJ1-2 NA TRBV6-5 once CASQDLNYGYTF TGTGCCAGCCAGGACCTAAACTATGGCTACACCTTC
TRBJ1-1 NA TRBV27 NA CASSLSPGELRNTEAFF TGTGCCAGCAGTTTATCCCCAGGCGAGTTGAGGAACACTGAAGCTTTCTTT
TRBJ2-1 NA TRBV27 NA CASRRRDRYNEQFF TGTGCCAGCAGAAGGCGGGATCGTTACAATGAGCAGTTCTTC
TRBJ1-1 TRBD1 TRBV5-1 NA CASSPARTGSYEAFF TGCGCCAGCAGCCCCGCCCGGACAGGGTCATATGAAGCTTTCTTT
TRBJ2-3 NA TRBV6-5 few CASSSTEHTQYF TGTGCCAGCAGTTCGACAGAGCATACGCAGTATTTT
TRBJ1-1 TRBD1 TRBV29-1 NA CSASTGDTEAFF TGCAGCGCCTCGACAGGGGACACTGAAGCTTTCTTT
TRBJ1-1 TRBD1 TRBV6-6 NA CASRNRGMNTEAFF TGTGCCAGCAGAAACAGGGGTATGAACACTGAAGCTTTCTTT
TRBJ2-1 TRBD2 TRBV11-2 NA CASSFVAGGNNEQFF TGTGCCAGCAGCTTTGTAGCGGGAGGTAACAATGAGCAGTTCTTC
TRBJ2-7 TRBD1 TRBV6-2/TRBV6-3 NA CASSYSGTGMVEQYF TGTGCCAGCAGTTACTCCGGGACAGGGATGGTCGAGCAGTACTTC
TRBJ2-7 NA TRBV2 NA CASMGSNQYF TGTGCCAGCATGGGGTCCAACCAGTACTTC
TRBJ2-7 NA TRBV28 NA CASSGVGGSEQYF TGTGCCAGCAGTGGTGTCGGAGGTTCCGAGCAGTACTTC
TRBJ2-7 TRBD2 TRBV19 NA CASSTQRETEQYF TGTGCCAGTAGTACCCAGCGGGAGACCGAGCAGTACTTC
TRBJ1-4 TRBD1 TRBV19 NA CASSRRGTGAHNEKLFF TGTGCCAGTAGCCGAAGGGGGACAGGGGCCCATAATGAAAAACTGTTTTTT
TRBJ2-1 NA TRBV9 NA CASSGDSSYNEQFF TGTGCCAGCAGCGGGGACTCCTCCTACAATGAGCAGTTCTTC